These 14 T cell receptor beta chains originate from one sample sequenced in a study of OX40 agonist ivuxolimab in advanced cancers. Here immunoSEQ multiplex PCR was the method, and the copy in TCRdb shows in-frame clones only, minus some. Of roughly 89,000 clones listed, around 84% are singletons. The sample in question was CD4+ or CD8+ T cells sorted from blood, obtained in a trial of the OX40 agonist ivuxolimab. All receptors come from an adult with an advanced solid tumor such as melanoma, head and neck, liver or kidney cancer.

This clone is categorized as medium-sized. The rearrangement joins TRBV4-1 to TRBJ1-1; D gene unclear. V was shortened by 1 base and J by 7 bases, with 10 bases between the two germline ends. The germline CDR1 and CDR2 sequences are MGHRA and YSYEKL. The CDR3 totals 13 residues. CDR3 coding DNA: TGCGCCAGCAGCCAAGGGTCATCTTATGAAGCTTTCTTT. It is translated as CASSQGSSYEAFF.

This clone was detected only once. The rearrangement uses TRBV4-1 and TRBJ2-1; 10 nucleotides align to TRBD2. The length of the CDR3 is 18 residues. Germline CDR1 reads MGHRA; CDR2 reads YSYEKL. V lost 4 bases, J lost 7 bases, and 16 bases stayed unmatched. The DNA for the CDR3 is TGCGCCAGCAGCCTAGGACGGGCTAGCGGGGGCCAGGGGAATGAGCAGTTCTTC. Its translation is CASSLGRASGGQGNEQFF.

This clone was seen a few times. The chain is built from TRBV5-4 and TRBJ2-7, with 11 bases aligning to TRBD1. Unmatched junction bases numbered 13, after V lost 5 bases and J lost 9 bases. Germline CDR1 SGHNT, CDR2 YYREEE (reference sequence). The CDR3 is made up of 15 amino acids. The CDR3 sequence: CASSIPGTGGRVQYF. The CDR3 bases are TGTGCCAGCAGTATCCCCGGGACAGGGGGACGGGTGCAGTACTTC.

This clone was found once. The rearrangement uses TRBV28 and TRBJ2-6, with 10 bases matching TRBD1. The CDR3 is 18 amino acids. Germline trimming cut 4 bases from V and 1 base from J; bases unmatched to any gene: 7. CDR1 and CDR2 (germline): MDHEN, SYDVKM. For the CDR3, the DNA is TGTGCCAGCAGTTCTCCGCCGGGACAGGGGTCTGGGGCCAACGTCCTGACTTTC. Its translation: CASSSPPGQGSGANVLTF.

V is TRBV27 and J is TRBJ1-5; the match to TRBD1 covers 7 bases. With 3 bases clipped from V and 3 bases from J, the junction kept 5 bases outside the gene matches. The germline V gene encodes CDR1 MNHEY and CDR2 SMNVEV (reference sequence). The CDR3 runs 15 residues. The CDR3, as DNA: TGTGCCAGCAGTTTTCAAGGGGGCTTCAATCAGCCCCAGCATTTT. Amino acid sequence: CASSFQGGFNQPQHF.

The chain recombines TRBV5-4 with TRBJ1-2; D gene unclear. The V end was cut by 1 base, the J end by 3 bases, with 7 bases between. CDR3 length: 13 residues. The V gene's germline CDR1 is SGHNT and CDR2 YYREEE (reference sequence). The CDR3 spells CASSLNIDYGYTF. The CDR3, as DNA: TGTGCCAGCAGCTTGAACATCGACTATGGCTACACCTTC. Supplemented by reference TRBV5-4 and TRBJ1-2, the full variable domain reads ETGVTQSPTHLIKTRGQQVTLRCSSQSGHNTVSWYQQALGQGPQFIFQYYREEENGRGNFPPRFSGLQFPNYSSELNVNALELDDSALYLCASSLNIDYGYTFGSGTRLTVV.

As concerns this clone: The sample has other DNA sequences that encode this CDR3 too. J is TRBJ2-1 and V is TRBV5-1; D uncertain. The CDR3 has 12 residues. Germline V gene sequence: CDR1 SGHRS, CDR2 YFSETQ. Trimming left V 1 base short and J 7 bases short, with 6 bases between. In DNA form, the CDR3 reads TGCGCCAGCAGCTTGTTAGGTAATGAGCAGTTCTTC. Residues: CASSLLGNEQFF.

This rearrangement joins TRBV19 to TRBJ2-7; either TRBD1 or TRBD2 may fit D (5 bases each). The germline gives CDR1 LNHDA, CDR2 SQIVND (reference sequence). CDR3 length: 13 residues. The V and J ends lost 6 bases and 0 bases respectively, with 9 bases between them. The CDR3 spells CASRKGSSYEQYF. DNA of the CDR3: TGTGCCAGTAGGAAGGGGAGCTCCTACGAGCAGTACTTC.

In DNA, the CDR3 is TGTGCCTGGACCGGGGCGGAGACCCAGTACTTC. It is translated as CAWTGAETQYF. The rearrangement joins TRBV30 to TRBJ2-5; D assignment may be TRBD1 or TRBD2 (5 bases each). The germline V and J ends were trimmed by 4 bases and 5 bases, with 8 bases remaining between them. Germline lookup yields CDR1 GTSNPN and CDR2 SVGIG (reference sequence). The CDR3 is 11 amino acids. Full variable domain (remainder filled in from reference TRBV30 and TRBJ2-5): SQTIHQWPATLVQPVGSPLSLECTVEGTSNPNLYWYRQAAGRGLQLLFYSVGIGQISSEVPQNLSASRPQDRQFILSSKKLLLSDSGFYLCAWTGAETQYFGPGTRLLVL.

The chain joins TRBV7-9 to TRBJ2-1; D is uncertain. Germline CDR1 SEHNR, CDR2 FQNEAQ (reference sequence). The length of the CDR3 is 13 residues. The V end lost 5 bases, the J end lost 4 bases, and 9 bases lay between the germline ends. CDR3 protein: CASSPKGYNEQFF. DNA for the CDR3: TGTGCCAGCAGCCCGAAGGGTTACAATGAGCAGTTCTTC.

This clone occurred a few times. The genes are TRBV30 and TRBJ1-1; D is ambiguous. The CDR3 is 10 amino acids. Germline V gene lookup returns CDR1 GTSNPN and CDR2 SVGIG (reference sequence). V lost 4 bases to trimming and J lost 5 bases, with 5 bases between them. The CDR3 DNA is TGTGCCTGGACTCGGACTGAAGCTTTCTTT. The encoded protein is CAWTRTEAFF. The full variable domain, rest sourced from reference TRBV30 and TRBJ1-1, is SQTIHQWPATLVQPVGSPLSLECTVEGTSNPNLYWYRQAAGRGLQLLFYSVGIGQISSEVPQNLSASRPQDRQFILSSKKLLLSDSGFYLCAWTRTEAFFGQGTRLTVV.

This clone was seen only a few times. This chain uses TRBV4-3 with TRBJ2-1, with a tentative D call TRBD2 (6 bases). V dropped 2 bases and J dropped 9 bases, with 14 bases sitting between them. Germline V gene sequence: CDR1 LGHNA, CDR2 YSLEER. The CDR3 has 14 residues. The CDR3 DNA sequence: TGCGCCAGCAGCCAAATTCCCGGGGGACCTGAGCAGTTCTTC. It specifies CASSQIPGGPEQFF.

This clone was found a few times. The chain combines TRBV2 with TRBJ1-2, with no clear D. The CDR3 is 13 residues long. V was trimmed by 7 bases and J by 1 base, leaving 10 bases between them. The V gene's germline CDR1 is SNHLY and CDR2 FYNNEI. The CDR3, as DNA: TGTGCCAGCAACGTTAACAATAACTATGGCTACACCTTC. Protein sequence: CASNVNNNYGYTF.

The chain has TRBV6-1 and TRBJ2-1; no definite D call. The CDR3 runs 14 residues. Germline V CDR1 and CDR2: MNHNS, SASEGT. Trimming took 10 bases from V and 2 from J, leaving 15 bases between them. CDR3 sequence reads: CATLRDFPYNEQFF. CDR3 coding DNA: TGTGCCACACTTAGGGATTTCCCCTACAATGAGCAGTTCTTC.